This passage covers 10 T cell receptor beta chains from one sample sequenced in a study of vaccination effects on CD4 cells after COVID-19. The ViraFEST assay expanded antigen-specific CD4+ T cells with viral peptide pools before sequencing. The culture ran for approximately 10 days, and then CD4+ T cells were isolated. Having tested negative for nucleocapsid antibodies, the vaccine recipients showed no prior SARS-CoV-2 infection. Antigens for these TCRs are unknown. Libraries were prepared by immunoSEQ multiplex PCR; TCRdb keeps only in-frame clonotypes and omits some of them. Here the sample spans about 52,000 clones, about four fifths being singletons. The sequencing here drew on CD4+ T cells from PBMCs cultured with HCoV-OC43 spike peptides, taken before COVID-19 vaccination. Subset indicated: HCoV-OC43 spike overlapping peptide pool stimulation. The receptor source for this set is a human donor who received a COVID-19 vaccine.

The chain has TRBV7-2 and TRBJ2-7, with 8 bases matching TRBD2. The J segment lost 0 bases and the V segment lost 6 bases, leaving 13 bases of the junction unmatched. The CDR3 has 17 residues. The germline CDR1 and CDR2 sequences are SGHTA and FQGNSA. The CDR3 protein is CASRKASALAGSYEQYV. CDR3 in DNA: TGTGCCAGCAGAAAGGCGTCTGCGCTAGCGGGCTCCTACGAGCAGTACGTC.

This rearrangement joins TRBV18 to TRBJ2-1; 9 positions agree with TRBD1. This CDR3 is 15 amino acids long. Germline V CDR1 and CDR2: KGHSH, LQKENI. Trimming took 5 bases from V and 8 from J; bases not matched to a gene: 10. The CDR3 coding sequence is TGTGCCAGCTCATCAAGGACAGGGGAGGCGGATGAGCAGTTCTTC. Translation: CASSSRTGEADEQFF.

The DNA of the CDR3 is TGTGCCACCAGTGATCTATGGTCCCAACCTCGCGAAAAACTGTTTTTT. This codes for CATSDLWSQPREKLFF. The J gene is TRBJ1-4, the V gene TRBV24-1; D gene uncertain. The CDR3 is 16 residues long. CDR1 KGHDR and CDR2 SFDVKD come from the germline V gene. V was pared by 3 bases and J by 8 bases, with 18 bases between.

The V and J genes are TRBV7-9 and TRBJ1-5; D gene unclear. Trimming left V 1 base short and J 2 bases short, with 3 bases between. The CDR3 has 13 amino acids. CDR1 is SEHNR, CDR2 FQNEAQ, per germline (reference sequence). The CDR3 coding sequence is TGTGCCAGCAGCTTAGATGGCAATCAGCCCCAGCATTTT. Amino acid sequence: CASSLDGNQPQHF.

The chain couples TRBV1 to TRBJ1-1. TRBV1 has pseudogene status. The CDR3 runs to 12 residues. The CDR3 reads CTSSQDPTEAFF. The CDR3 DNA reads TGCACCAGCAGCCAAGATCCGACTGAAGCTTTCTTT.

The chain couples TRBV19 to TRBJ2-2; D might be TRBD1 (5 bases). Germline V gene data show CDR1 as LNHDA and CDR2 as SQIVND (reference sequence). The CDR3 extends over 14 amino acids. Trimming took off 8 bases at V and 1 base at J, with 11 bases between the two ends. The CDR3 nucleotides read TGTGCCAGTTTGCCAGGGATGAACACCGGGGAGCTGTTTTTT. Protein sequence: CASLPGMNTGELFF.

The chain recombines TRBV4-1 with TRBJ1-2; no firm D call. This CDR3 region has 17 residues. Germline values: CDR1 MGHRA, CDR2 YSYEKL. The ends were cut back, 1 base at V and 4 bases at J, with 19 bases in the middle. CDR3 sequence: CASSQVSSSALGYGYTF. DNA for the CDR3: TGCGCCAGCAGCCAAGTTTCGTCGTCGGCCCTGGGCTATGGCTACACCTTC.

The genes are TRBV11-2 and TRBJ2-3; 8 bases align to TRBD1. The V gene's germline CDR1 is SGHAT and CDR2 FQNNGV. V shed 5 bases and J 2 bases; nucleotides not matched to a gene: 9. This CDR3 region has 16 residues. The chain's CDR3 is CASSANLQGVTDTQYF. CDR3 in DNA: TGTGCCAGCAGCGCCAACTTACAGGGGGTCACAGATACGCAGTATTTT. Based on the CDR3 plus reference TRBV11-2 and TRBJ2-3, the full variable domain is EAGVAQSPRYKIIEKRQSVAFWCNPISGHATLYWYQQILGQGPKLLIQFQNNGVVDDSQLPKDRFSAERLKGVDSTLKIQPAKLEDSAVYLCASSANLQGVTDTQYFGPGTRLTVL.

This chain uses TRBV6-2 or TRBV6-3 with TRBJ1-5, with TRBD1 identical over 8 bases. V was pared by 5 bases and J by 4 bases, with 7 bases of the junction left unmatched. CDR1 is MNHEY, CDR2 SVGEGT, per germline. The length of the CDR3 is 15 residues. CDR3 region: CASSKRGQANQPQHF. The CDR3 nucleotides read TGTGCCAGCAGTAAAAGGGGACAGGCGAATCAGCCCCAGCATTTT.

J is TRBJ1-5 and V is TRBV24-1, with D maybe TRBD1 (5 bases). Deletions cut 2 bases from V and 3 bases from J, with 10 bases between. Germline CDR1 and CDR2: KGHDR and SFDVKD. The CDR3 runs 15 residues. The CDR3 DNA sequence: TGTGCCACCAGTGATTCGGCGGGACTCAATCAGCCCCAGCATTTT. As protein: CATSDSAGLNQPQHF.